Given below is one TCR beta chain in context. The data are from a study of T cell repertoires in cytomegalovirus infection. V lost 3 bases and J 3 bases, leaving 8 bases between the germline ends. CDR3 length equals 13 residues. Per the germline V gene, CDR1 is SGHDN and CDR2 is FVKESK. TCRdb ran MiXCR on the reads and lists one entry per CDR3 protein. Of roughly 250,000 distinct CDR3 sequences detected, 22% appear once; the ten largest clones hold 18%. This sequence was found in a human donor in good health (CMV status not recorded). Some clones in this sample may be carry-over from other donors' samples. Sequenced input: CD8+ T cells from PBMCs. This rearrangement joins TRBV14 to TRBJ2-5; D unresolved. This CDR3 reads CASSHRHEETQYF. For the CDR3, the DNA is TGTGCCAGCAGCCACAGGCATGAAGAGACCCAGTACTTC.